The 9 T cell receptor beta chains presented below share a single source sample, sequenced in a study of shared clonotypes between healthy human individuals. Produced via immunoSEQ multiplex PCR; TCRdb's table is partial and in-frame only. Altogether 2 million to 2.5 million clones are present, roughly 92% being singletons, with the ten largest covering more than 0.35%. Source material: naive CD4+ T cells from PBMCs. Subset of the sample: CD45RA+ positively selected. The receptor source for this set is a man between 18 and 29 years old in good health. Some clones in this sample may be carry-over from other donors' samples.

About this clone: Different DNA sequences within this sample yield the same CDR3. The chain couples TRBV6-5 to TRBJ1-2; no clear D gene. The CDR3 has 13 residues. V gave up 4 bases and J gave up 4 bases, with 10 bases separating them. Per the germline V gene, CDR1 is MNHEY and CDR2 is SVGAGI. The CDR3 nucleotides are TGTGCCAGCAGTTCGCGAGAAGGCTATGGCTACACCTTC. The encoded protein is CASSSREGYGYTF.

In nucleotides, the CDR3 is TGTGCCACCAGCAGAGATCGAGCAGGGGGCTACGAGCAGTACTTC. The encoded protein is CATSRDRAGGYEQYF. The chain recombines TRBV15 with TRBJ2-7; 7 bases fit TRBD1. V shed 0 bases, J shed 3 bases, and the junction held 5 bases outside the gene matches. The CDR3 totals 15 residues. CDR1 and CDR2 (germline): LNHNV, YYDKDF (reference sequence).

DNA for the CDR3: TGTGCCAGCAGCCAGGAGTTGGGTTCGTCAGATACGCAGTATTTT. Translated: CASSQELGSSDTQYF. This sequence joins TRBV9 and TRBJ2-3; D gene uncertain. Germline-derived CDR1 and CDR2 are SGDLS and YYNGEE. The V and J ends lost 4 bases and 4 bases respectively, with 16 bases between them. The CDR3 extends over 15 amino acids.

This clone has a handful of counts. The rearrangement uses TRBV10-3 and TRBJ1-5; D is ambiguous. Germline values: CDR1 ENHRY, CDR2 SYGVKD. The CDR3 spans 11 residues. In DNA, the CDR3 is TGTCACGTAGTTGGGATTCAGCCCCAGCATTTT. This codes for CHVVGIQPQHF.

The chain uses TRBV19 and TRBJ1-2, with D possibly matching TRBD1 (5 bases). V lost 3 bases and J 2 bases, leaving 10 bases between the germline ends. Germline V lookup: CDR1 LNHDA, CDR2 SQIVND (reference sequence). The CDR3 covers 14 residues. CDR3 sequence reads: CASSIPSGNYGYTF. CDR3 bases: TGTGCCAGTAGTATTCCCTCAGGGAACTATGGCTACACCTTC.

CDR3 coding DNA: TGTGCCACCAGCAGTTCGATATATTATCAGCCCCAGCATTTT. Translated: CATSSSIYYQPQHF. The gene calls are TRBV15 and TRBJ1-5; D gene uncertain. Germline-derived CDR1 and CDR2 are LNHNV and YYDKDF (reference sequence). V gave up 3 bases and J gave up 5 bases, with 11 bases separating them. The CDR3 totals 14 residues.

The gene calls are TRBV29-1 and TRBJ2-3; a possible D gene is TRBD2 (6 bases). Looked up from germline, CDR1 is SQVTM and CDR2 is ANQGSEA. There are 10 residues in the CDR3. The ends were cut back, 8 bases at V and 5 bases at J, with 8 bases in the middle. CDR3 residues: CSTGVDTQYF. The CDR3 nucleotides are TGCAGCACGGGAGTAGATACGCAGTATTTT.

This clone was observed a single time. The CDR3 region is CASSQDFSLSPGANVLTF. The CDR3 DNA reads as TGCGCCAGCAGCCAAGATTTTAGTTTATCACCTGGGGCCAACGTCCTGACTTTC. The chain is built from TRBV4-1 and TRBJ2-6, with D unresolved. The CDR3 consists of 18 residues. Germline V gene data show CDR1 as MGHRA and CDR2 as YSYEKL. The V and J ends lost 0 bases and 2 bases respectively, with 14 bases between them.

The CDR3: CASSLFWGSSYNEQFF. CDR3 coding DNA: TGTGCCAGCAGTTTATTTTGGGGGAGCTCCTACAATGAGCAGTTCTTC. The chain links TRBV28 to TRBJ2-1, with D perhaps TRBD1 or TRBD2 (5 bases each). The germline gives CDR1 MDHEN, CDR2 SYDVKM. V lost 1 base, J lost 0 bases, and 10 bases lay in between. This CDR3 spans 16 amino acids.